This T cell receptor beta chain stems from a study of CD8 T cells in Susac syndrome. Study-wide results and limits: CD8+ clonal expansion in Susac peaked in TEMRA cells and active patients. As acknowledged by the study, its TCR sequencing and HLA analysis included a relatively small number of individuals.

Notes on this clonotype: Its cognate antigen is unknown.

With random hexamers, 0.5 to 1 ug RNA was reverse transcribed. TCR beta CDR3 was amplified by immunoSEQ multiplex PCR. This amplification extended across 54 Vbeta and 13 Jbeta segments. Using its own MiXCR run on the immunoSEQ multiplex PCR reads, TCRdb lists one record per CDR3 protein. The profile shows around 69,000 distinct CDR3 sequences, roughly 92% of them singletons. Sequencing of TCR beta covered CD8+ and CD4+ T cells obtained from blood. The origin of this receptor is a human donor with Susac syndrome. Sequenced sample: CD8+ T cells from PBMCs.

The CDR3 nucleotides are TGTGCCAGCAGCCCCGACAGGGCGGGAAACGAGCAGTACTTC. This translates into CASSPDRAGNEQYF. V is TRBV5-6 and J is TRBJ2-7; D might be TRBD1 (7 bases). Germline CDR1 and CDR2: SGHDT and YYEEEE. The CDR3 runs 14 residues. Deletions cut 4 bases from V and 5 bases from J, with 16 bases between.